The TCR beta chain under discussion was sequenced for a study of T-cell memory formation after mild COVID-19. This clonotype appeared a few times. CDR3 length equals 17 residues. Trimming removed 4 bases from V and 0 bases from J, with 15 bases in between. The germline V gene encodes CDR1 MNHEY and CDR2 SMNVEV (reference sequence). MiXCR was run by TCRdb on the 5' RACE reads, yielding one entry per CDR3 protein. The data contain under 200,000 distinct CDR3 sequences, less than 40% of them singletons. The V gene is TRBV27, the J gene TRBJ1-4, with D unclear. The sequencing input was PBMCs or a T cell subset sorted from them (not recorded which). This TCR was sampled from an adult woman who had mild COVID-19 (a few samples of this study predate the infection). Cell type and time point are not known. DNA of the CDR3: TGTGCCAGCAGTTCCGGGTTGGGGTGGTCAACTAATGAAAAACTGTTTTTT. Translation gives CASSSGLGWSTNEKLFF.